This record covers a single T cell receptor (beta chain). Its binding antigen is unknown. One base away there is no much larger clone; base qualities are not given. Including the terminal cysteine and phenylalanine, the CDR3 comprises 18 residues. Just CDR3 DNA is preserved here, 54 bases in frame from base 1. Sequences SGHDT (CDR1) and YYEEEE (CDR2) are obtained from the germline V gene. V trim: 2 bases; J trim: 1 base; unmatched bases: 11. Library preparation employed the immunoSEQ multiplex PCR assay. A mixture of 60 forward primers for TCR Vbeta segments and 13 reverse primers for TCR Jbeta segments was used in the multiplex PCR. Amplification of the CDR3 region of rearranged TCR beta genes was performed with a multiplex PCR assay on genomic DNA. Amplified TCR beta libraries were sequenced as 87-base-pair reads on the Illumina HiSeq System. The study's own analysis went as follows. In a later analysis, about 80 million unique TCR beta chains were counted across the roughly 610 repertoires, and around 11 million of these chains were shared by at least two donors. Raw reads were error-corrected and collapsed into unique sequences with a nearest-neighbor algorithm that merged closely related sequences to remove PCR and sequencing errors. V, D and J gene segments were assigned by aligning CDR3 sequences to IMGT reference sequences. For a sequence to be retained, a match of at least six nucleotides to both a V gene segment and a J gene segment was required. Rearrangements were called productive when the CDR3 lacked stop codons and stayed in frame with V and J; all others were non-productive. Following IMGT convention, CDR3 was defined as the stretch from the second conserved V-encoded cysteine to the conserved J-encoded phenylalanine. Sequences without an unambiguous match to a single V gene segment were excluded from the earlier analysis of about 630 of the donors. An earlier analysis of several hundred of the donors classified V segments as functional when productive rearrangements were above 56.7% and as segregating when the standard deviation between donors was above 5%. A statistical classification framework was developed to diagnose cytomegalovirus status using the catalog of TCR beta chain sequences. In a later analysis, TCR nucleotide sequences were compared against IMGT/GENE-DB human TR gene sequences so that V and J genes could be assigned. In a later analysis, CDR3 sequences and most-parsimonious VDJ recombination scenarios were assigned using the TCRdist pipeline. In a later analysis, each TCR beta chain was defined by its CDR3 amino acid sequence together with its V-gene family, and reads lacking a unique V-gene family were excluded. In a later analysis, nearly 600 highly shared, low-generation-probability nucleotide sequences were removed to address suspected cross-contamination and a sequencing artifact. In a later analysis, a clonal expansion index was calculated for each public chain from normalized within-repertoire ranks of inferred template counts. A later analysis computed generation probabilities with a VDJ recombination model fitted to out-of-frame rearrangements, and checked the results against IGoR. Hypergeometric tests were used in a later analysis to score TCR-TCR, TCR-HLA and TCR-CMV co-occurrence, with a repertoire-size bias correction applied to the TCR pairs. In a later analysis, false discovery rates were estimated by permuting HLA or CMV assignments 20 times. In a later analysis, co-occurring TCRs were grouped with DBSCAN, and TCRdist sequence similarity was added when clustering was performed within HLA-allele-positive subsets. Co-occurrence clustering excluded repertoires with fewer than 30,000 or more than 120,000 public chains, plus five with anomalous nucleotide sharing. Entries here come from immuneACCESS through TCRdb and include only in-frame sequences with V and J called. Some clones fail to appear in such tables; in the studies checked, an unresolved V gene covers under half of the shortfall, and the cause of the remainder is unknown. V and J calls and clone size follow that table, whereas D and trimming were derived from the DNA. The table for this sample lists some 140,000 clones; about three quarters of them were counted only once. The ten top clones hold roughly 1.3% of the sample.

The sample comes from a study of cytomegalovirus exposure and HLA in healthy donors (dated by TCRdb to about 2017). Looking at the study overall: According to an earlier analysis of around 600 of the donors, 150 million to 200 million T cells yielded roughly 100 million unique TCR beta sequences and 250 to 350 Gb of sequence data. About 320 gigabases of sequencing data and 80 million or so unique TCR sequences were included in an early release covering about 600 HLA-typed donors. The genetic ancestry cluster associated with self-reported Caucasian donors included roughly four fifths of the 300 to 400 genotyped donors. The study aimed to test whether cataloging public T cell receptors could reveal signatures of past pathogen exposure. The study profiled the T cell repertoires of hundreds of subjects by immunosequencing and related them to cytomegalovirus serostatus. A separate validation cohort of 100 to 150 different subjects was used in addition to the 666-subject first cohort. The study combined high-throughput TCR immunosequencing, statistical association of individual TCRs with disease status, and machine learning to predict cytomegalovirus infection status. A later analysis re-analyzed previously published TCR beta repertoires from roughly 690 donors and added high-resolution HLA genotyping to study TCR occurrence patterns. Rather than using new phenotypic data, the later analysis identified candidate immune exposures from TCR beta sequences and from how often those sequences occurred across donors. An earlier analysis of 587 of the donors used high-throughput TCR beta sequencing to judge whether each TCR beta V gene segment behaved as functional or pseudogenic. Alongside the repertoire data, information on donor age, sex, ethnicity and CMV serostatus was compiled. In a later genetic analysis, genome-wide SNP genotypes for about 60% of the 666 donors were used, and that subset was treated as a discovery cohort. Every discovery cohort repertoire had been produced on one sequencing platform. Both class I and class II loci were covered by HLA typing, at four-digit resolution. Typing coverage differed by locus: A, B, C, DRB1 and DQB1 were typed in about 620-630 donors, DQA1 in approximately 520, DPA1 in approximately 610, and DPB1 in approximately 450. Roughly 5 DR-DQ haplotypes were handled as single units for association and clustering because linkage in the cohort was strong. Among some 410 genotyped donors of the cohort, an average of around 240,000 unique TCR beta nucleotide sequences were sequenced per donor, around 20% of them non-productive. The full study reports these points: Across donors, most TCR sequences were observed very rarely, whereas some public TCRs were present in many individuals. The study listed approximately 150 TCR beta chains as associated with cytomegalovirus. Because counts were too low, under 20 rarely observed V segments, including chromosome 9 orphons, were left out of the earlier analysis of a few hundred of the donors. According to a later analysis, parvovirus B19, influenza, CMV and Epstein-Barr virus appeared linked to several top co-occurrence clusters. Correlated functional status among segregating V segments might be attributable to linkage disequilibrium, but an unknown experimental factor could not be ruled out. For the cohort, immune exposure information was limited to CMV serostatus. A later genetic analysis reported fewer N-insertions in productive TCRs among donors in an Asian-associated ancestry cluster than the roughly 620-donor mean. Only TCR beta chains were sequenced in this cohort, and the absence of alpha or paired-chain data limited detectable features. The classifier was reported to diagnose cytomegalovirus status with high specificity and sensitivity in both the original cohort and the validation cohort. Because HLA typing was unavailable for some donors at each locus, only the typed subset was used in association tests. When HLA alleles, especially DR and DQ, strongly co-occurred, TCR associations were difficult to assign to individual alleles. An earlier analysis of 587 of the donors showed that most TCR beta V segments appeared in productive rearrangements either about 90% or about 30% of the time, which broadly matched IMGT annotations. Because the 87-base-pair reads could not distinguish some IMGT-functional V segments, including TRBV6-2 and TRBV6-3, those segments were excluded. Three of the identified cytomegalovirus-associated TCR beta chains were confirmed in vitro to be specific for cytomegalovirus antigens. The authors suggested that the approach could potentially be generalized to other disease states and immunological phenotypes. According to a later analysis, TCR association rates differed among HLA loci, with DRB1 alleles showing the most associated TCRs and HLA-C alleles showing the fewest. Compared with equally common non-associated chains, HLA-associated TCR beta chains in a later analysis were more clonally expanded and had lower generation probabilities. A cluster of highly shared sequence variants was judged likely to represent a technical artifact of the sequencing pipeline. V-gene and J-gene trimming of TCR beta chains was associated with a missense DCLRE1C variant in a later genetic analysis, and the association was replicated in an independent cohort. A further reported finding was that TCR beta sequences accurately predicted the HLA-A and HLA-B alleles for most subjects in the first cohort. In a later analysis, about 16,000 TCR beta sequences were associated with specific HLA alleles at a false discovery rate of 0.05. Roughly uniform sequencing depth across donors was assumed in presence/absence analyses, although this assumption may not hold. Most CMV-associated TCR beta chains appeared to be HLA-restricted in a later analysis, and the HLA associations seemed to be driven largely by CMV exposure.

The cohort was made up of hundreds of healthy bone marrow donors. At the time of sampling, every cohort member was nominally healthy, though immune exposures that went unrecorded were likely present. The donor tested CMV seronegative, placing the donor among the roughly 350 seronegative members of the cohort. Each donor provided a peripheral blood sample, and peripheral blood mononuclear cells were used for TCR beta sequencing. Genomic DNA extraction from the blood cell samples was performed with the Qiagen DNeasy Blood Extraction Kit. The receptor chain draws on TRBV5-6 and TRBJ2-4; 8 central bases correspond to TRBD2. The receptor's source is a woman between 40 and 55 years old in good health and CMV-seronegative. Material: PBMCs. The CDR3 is CASSLVGRGGGAKNIQYF. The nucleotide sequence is TGTGCCAGCAGCTTAGTGGGCAGGGGCGGGGGGGCCAAAAACATTCAGTACTTC.